This T cell receptor (beta chain) derives from a study of blood T cells in healthy people across ages. Looking at the study overall: Per two T cells, template switching captured roughly one barcoded beta molecule. Regarding the study as a whole: Nothing was known about donor CMV status, and this possibly confounded expanded clonotype changes. The diversity estimates, figures obtained from one million T cells, were considered underestimates.

A word on this clonotype: The antigen is not known.

Then a second PCR, running about 6 to 12 cycles, was carried out with a sample-barcoded 5' primer and a J-beta primer mix. TCRdb re-called the 5' RACE reads through MiXCR, storing one row per CDR3 protein. The sample has around 710,000 distinct CDR3 sequences; around 46% are singletons. Donors were systemically healthy Caucasian individuals from Russia aged about 6 to 100 years. V was shortened by 0 bases and J by 3 bases, with 8 bases between the two germline ends. The CDR3 has 14 amino acids. Germline CDR1 and CDR2: SGDLS and YYNGEE. The TCR sequence derives from a woman between 55 and 75 years old in good health. The sequenced material came from blood. The J gene is TRBJ2-3, the V gene TRBV9, with D unclear. CDR3 coding DNA: TGTGCCAGCAGCGTAGGAGAGCTGACAGATACGCAGTATTTT. It specifies CASSVGELTDTQYF. The full variable domain, completed using reference TRBV9 and TRBJ2-3, is DSGVTQTPKHLITATGQRVTLRCSPRSGDLSVYWYQQSLDQGLQFLIQYYNGEERAKGNILERFSAQQFPDLHSELNLSSLELGDSALYFCASSVGELTDTQYFGPGTRLTVL.